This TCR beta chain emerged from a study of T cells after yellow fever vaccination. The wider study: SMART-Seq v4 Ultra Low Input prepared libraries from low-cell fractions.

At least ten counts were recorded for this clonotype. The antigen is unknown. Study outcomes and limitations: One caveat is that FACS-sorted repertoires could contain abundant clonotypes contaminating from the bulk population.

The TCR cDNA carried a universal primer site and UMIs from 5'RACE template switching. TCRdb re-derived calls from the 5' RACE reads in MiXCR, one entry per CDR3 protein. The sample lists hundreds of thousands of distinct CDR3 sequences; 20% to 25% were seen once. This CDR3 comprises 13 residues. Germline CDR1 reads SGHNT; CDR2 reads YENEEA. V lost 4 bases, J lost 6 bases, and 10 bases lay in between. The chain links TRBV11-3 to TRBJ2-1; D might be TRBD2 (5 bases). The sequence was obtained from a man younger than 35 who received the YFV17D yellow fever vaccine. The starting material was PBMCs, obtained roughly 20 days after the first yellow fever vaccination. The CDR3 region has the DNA TGTGCCAGCAGCTCAGGAGGCTTCAATGAGCAGTTCTTC. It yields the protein CASSSGGFNEQFF.